This TCR beta chain derives from a study of response to subunit inactivated influenza vaccine (dated by TCRdb to the late 2010s). Some background on the complete study: The study used deep quantitative T cell receptor repertoire profiling to track responses to a trivalent subunit inactivated influenza vaccine.

Libraries were constructed by RT-PCR. Sequencing was carried out with an Illumina HiSeq 2500. TCRdb trimmed public reads at Q25 via fastp, called clones via MiXCR and kept in-frame beta chains. Rows are combined by CDR3 protein, so each entry shows the most common genes and DNA. Present in this sample are roughly 160,000 distinct CDR3 sequences, about a tenth of which were seen just once. Of the sample, approximately 13% falls within the top ten clones. Summary of the overall study and its limitations: The authors proposed that each seasonal influenza vaccination may bring in only a limited number of new T cells.

As concerns this clonotype: Which antigen it targets is not known. No much larger clone exists at a distance of one base, and base qualities are not known.

The germline V gene gives CDR1 as SGHDT and CDR2 as YYEEEE. Clipping removes 5 bases from V and 1 base from J, with 8 as the unmatched junction base count. The CDR3 contains 16 residues, cysteine and phenylalanine counted. Only the CDR3 portion is preserved as DNA: 48 bases, with reading frame beginning at the first base. Reading the label with the study, this specimen's time point is: more than 40 days after influenza vaccine administration. Sequencing used non-naive T cells sorted from PBMCs, obtained 40 to 50 days after vaccination. Interpreted using the paper, the cell subset or site label stands for: memory T cell fraction. The chain joins TRBV5-6 to TRBJ1-1, and TRBD1 aligns with 10 junction nucleotides. The receptor was derived from a man over 45 who received an inactivated influenza vaccine. Donor details come from another sample of the same person, matched by shared clones. The CDR3 amino acid sequence is: CASRPGQGRGNTEAFF. The nucleotide sequence reads as follows: TGTGCCAGCAGACCGGGACAGGGGAGGGGGAACACTGAAGCTTTCTTT.